Presented here are 21 T cell receptor beta chains from one specimen sequenced in a study of shared clonotypes between healthy human individuals. Only in-frame clones appear in the TCRdb table, and some are missing; sequencing was by immunoSEQ multiplex PCR. Here the sample spans roughly 640,000 clones, about 74% being singletons. Sample: memory CD4+ T cells sorted from blood. Subset of the sample: CD45RA-negative fraction. The origin of the receptors is a woman aged 25-40 years in good health.

The chain uses TRBV6-5 and TRBJ1-2; TRBD1 aligns across 8 bases. This CDR3 comprises 14 residues. Per germline, CDR1 MNHEY and CDR2 SVGAGI. Trimming took 6 bases from V and 4 from J; bases not matched to a gene: 7. DNA for the CDR3: TGTGCCAGCAGCTGGACAGGGATGGCCTATGGCTACACCTTC. This gives the protein CASSWTGMAYGYTF.

The V gene is TRBV19, the J gene TRBJ2-7, with D tentatively TRBD2 (6 bases). Trimming left V 7 bases short and J 0 bases short, with 16 bases between. The CDR3 covers 15 residues. Germline V gene lookup returns CDR1 LNHDA and CDR2 SQIVND (reference sequence). The CDR3 is CASKKASASSYEQYF. Here the CDR3 DNA reads TGTGCCAGTAAAAAGGCTAGCGCGAGCTCCTACGAGCAGTACTTC.

V gene TRBV9 combines with J gene TRBJ2-5; TRBD2 matches at 10 bases. The germline gives CDR1 SGDLS, CDR2 YYNGEE. The CDR3 loop spans 19 amino acids. V gave up 4 bases and J gave up 1 base; unmatched junction bases: 16. CDR3 residues: CASSPARLAGEGIQETQYF. The CDR3 DNA follows: TGTGCCAGCAGCCCTGCTAGGCTAGCGGGAGAAGGAATCCAAGAGACCCAGTACTTC.

The chain joins TRBV28 to TRBJ2-5; 11 nucleotides line up with TRBD2. The J call may be in error: the DNA end matches TRBJ2-7 better. Germline V gives CDR1 MDHEN, CDR2 SYDVKM. The CDR3 sequence is 16 residues long. CDR3 nucleotides: TGTGCCAGCAGTTTAAGTACTAGCGGGAGAAGGTACGAGCAGTACTTC. As protein: CASSLSTSGRRYEQYF.

V usage is TRBV15 and J usage is TRBJ2-5, with TRBD1 as a possible D gene (5 bases). The CDR3 is 16 amino acids. Germline CDR1 reads LNHNV; CDR2 reads YYDKDF (reference sequence). The V end lost 0 bases, the J end lost 7 bases, and 18 bases lay between the germline ends. The CDR3 DNA follows: TGTGCCACCAGCAGAGATCAGAACAGGCTTTTAGGGACCCAGTACTTC. It codes for CATSRDQNRLLGTQYF. The whole variable domain, remainder taken from reference TRBV15 and TRBJ2-5, is DAMVIQNPRYQVTQFGKPVTLSCSQTLNHNVMYWYQQKSSQAPKLLFHYYDKDFNNEADTPDNFQSRRPNTSFCFLDIRSPGLGDTAMYLCATSRDQNRLLGTQYFGPGTRLLVL.

This clone has just a few counts. The chain combines TRBV28 with TRBJ2-2; unclear D gene. The CDR3 loop spans 15 amino acids. V lost 6 bases to trimming and J lost 7 bases, with 18 bases between them. CDR1 is MDHEN and CDR2 is SYDVKM in the germline V gene. CDR3 sequence (DNA): TGTGCCAGCAGCTCCCCGGGCTCCAATCACGGGGAGCTGTTTTTT. It encodes CASSSPGSNHGELFF.

This rearrangement joins TRBV19 to TRBJ1-3, with unresolved D. The CDR3 is 15 residues long. Looked up from germline, CDR1 is LNHDA and CDR2 is SQIVND (reference sequence). Trimming stripped 7 bases from V and 0 bases from J, with 13 bases between. The CDR3 loop reads CASNMGRHSGNTIYF. Here the CDR3 DNA reads TGTGCCAGTAACATGGGCAGGCACTCTGGAAACACCATATATTTT.

The chain has TRBV6-5 and TRBJ2-3, with 9 bases that match TRBD2. Germline CDR1 reads MNHEY; CDR2 reads SVGAGI. J was trimmed by 5 bases and V by 2 bases; bases with no gene match: 5. The CDR3 contains 15 residues. The CDR3 spells CASSYRAGGQDTQYF. Written as DNA, the CDR3 is TGTGCCAGCAGTTACCGTGCGGGAGGGCAAGATACGCAGTATTTT.

This clone occurred many times. This chain uses TRBV15 with TRBJ2-1; 10 bases are a match to TRBD2. The J segment lost 10 bases and the V segment lost 0 bases, leaving 9 bases of the junction unmatched. Germline values: CDR1 LNHNV, CDR2 YYDKDF (reference sequence). The CDR3 consists of 16 residues. CDR3 coding DNA: TGTGCCACCAGCAGAGATCGTGTCAGCGGGAGGGAGGAGCAGTTCTTC. This gives the protein CATSRDRVSGREEQFF.

The chain employs TRBV2 and TRBJ2-1; a weak D match, TRBD2 (6 bases). The CDR3 totals 15 residues. CDR1 and CDR2 from the germline V gene are SNHLY and FYNNEI. The germline V and J ends were trimmed by 1 base and 7 bases, with 14 bases remaining between them. CDR3 sequence reads: CASSEVGARGNEQFF. The DNA of the CDR3 is TGTGCCAGCAGTGAAGTGGGTGCACGGGGGAATGAGCAGTTCTTC. Full variable domain (outside the CDR3, taken from reference TRBV2 and TRBJ2-1): EPEVTQTPSHQVTQMGQEVILRCVPISNHLYFYWYRQILGQKVEFLVSFYNNEISEKSEIFDDQFSVERPDGSNFTLKIRSTKLEDSAMYFCASSEVGARGNEQFFGPGTRLTVL.

This clone turned up a few times. The gene calls are TRBV18 and TRBJ1-1, with D unresolved. Germline V gene lookup returns CDR1 KGHSH and CDR2 LQKENI. With 8 bases removed from V and 3 bases from J, the gap between germline ends came to 13 bases. The CDR3 is made up of 13 amino acids. This CDR3 reads CASIPTPDTEAFF. The CDR3 nucleotides are TGTGCCAGCATACCCACCCCCGACACTGAAGCTTTCTTT.

The gene calls are TRBV4-1 and TRBJ2-7, with 10 bases that match TRBD2. This CDR3 spans 15 amino acids. V was clipped by 0 bases and J by 9 bases; unmatched bases: 8. Per germline, CDR1 MGHRA and CDR2 YSYEKL. This chain's CDR3 is CASSQERGLATWQYF. CDR3 bases: TGCGCCAGCAGCCAAGAGAGGGGACTAGCGACCTGGCAGTACTTC.

The chain recombines TRBV2 with TRBJ2-1; weak D call: TRBD2 (6 bases). The length of the CDR3 is 17 residues. CDR1 is SNHLY, CDR2 FYNNEI, per germline. V shed 6 bases and J shed 0 bases, with 18 bases lying between them. CDR3 loop: CASRLGERAFSYNEQFF. Written as DNA, the CDR3 is TGTGCCAGCAGGCTCGGGGAGCGGGCCTTCTCCTACAATGAGCAGTTCTTC.

The chain is built from TRBV2 and TRBJ1-4, with 12 bases matching TRBD1. V shed 4 bases, J shed 4 bases, and the junction held 4 bases outside the gene matches. Germline loops: CDR1 SNHLY, CDR2 FYNNEI. This CDR3 contains 16 residues. In DNA, the CDR3 is TGTGCCAGCAGTGCCGGGACAGGGGGCCGTAATGAAAAACTGTTTTTT. This codes for CASSAGTGGRNEKLFF. Drawing the rest from reference TRBV2 and TRBJ1-4, the complete variable domain is EPEVTQTPSHQVTQMGQEVILRCVPISNHLYFYWYRQILGQKVEFLVSFYNNEISEKSEIFDDQFSVERPDGSNFTLKIRSTKLEDSAMYFCASSAGTGGRNEKLFFGSGTQLSVL.

The CDR3 sequence: CAWTASGLGDEQFF. DNA for the CDR3: TGTGCCTGGACTGCTAGCGGTCTTGGGGATGAGCAGTTCTTC. The chain recombines TRBV30 with TRBJ2-1; 7 bases match TRBD2. Trimming took 4 bases from V and 8 from J; bases not matched to a gene: 11. Germline loops: CDR1 GTSNPN, CDR2 SVGIG (reference sequence). This CDR3 region has 14 residues.

The chain employs TRBV28 and TRBJ2-1, with D perhaps TRBD1 (5 bases). CDR1 MDHEN and CDR2 SYDVKM come from the germline V gene. Trimming took off 6 bases at V and 9 bases at J, with 12 bases between the two ends. The CDR3 length is 12 residues. DNA for the CDR3: TGTGCCAGCAGAAACCCAGGGCTTGAGCAGTTCTTC. Its translation: CASRNPGLEQFF.

This clone turned up a few times. CDR3 bases: TGTGCCTGGGAACCGGGACTAGCGGCGTCCTACGAGCAGTACTTC. It codes for CAWEPGLAASYEQYF. V gene TRBV30 combines with J gene TRBJ2-7; 11 nucleotides agree with TRBD2. The V gene's germline CDR1 is GTSNPN and CDR2 SVGIG (reference sequence). The CDR3 is 15 residues long. The V gene end was trimmed by 5 bases and the J gene end by 1 base; junction bases not matched to a gene: 7.

The V call is TRBV30, the J call TRBJ1-3; no reliable D call. V lost 2 bases, J lost 9 bases, and 11 bases lay in between. Per germline, CDR1 GTSNPN and CDR2 SVGIG (reference sequence). The CDR3 totals 12 residues. CDR3 amino acids: CAWSRIGSTIYF. The CDR3 nucleotides are TGTGCCTGGAGTCGCATAGGGAGCACCATATATTTT.

The chain uses TRBV2 and TRBJ1-2, with 7 bases aligning to TRBD1. There are 13 residues in the CDR3. The germline gives CDR1 SNHLY, CDR2 FYNNEI. Trimming at V came to 6 bases and at J to 4 bases, leaving 5 bases not matched to a gene. The CDR3 is CASRNGTVYGYTF. The CDR3 DNA reads TGTGCCAGCAGGAACGGGACAGTCTATGGCTACACCTTC.

This clone was observed at least ten times. The chain joins TRBV19 to TRBJ2-5; 12 bases match TRBD1. This CDR3 contains 15 residues. CDR1 is LNHDA, CDR2 SQIVND, per germline (reference sequence). Losses at the gene ends were 10 bases for V and 5 bases for J; bases not matched to a gene: 11. CDR3 residues: CATQFGTGGMETQYF. The CDR3 bases are TGTGCCACACAATTCGGGACAGGGGGCATGGAGACCCAGTACTTC.

In this sample, this clone turned up many times. Other nucleotide sequences from this sample produce the same CDR3. The chain carries TRBV5-1 and TRBJ2-1, with D possibly matching TRBD1 (6 bases). The germline V gene encodes CDR1 SGHRS and CDR2 YFSETQ. This CDR3 spans 14 amino acids. Between the trimmed V and J ends, which lost 4 bases and 4 bases, there was a span of 12 bases. The CDR3 spells CASSLGHGYNEQFF. The CDR3 DNA sequence: TGCGCCAGCAGCCTGGGACACGGGTACAATGAGCAGTTCTTC.